The T cell receptor (beta chain) described here comes from a study of patients and donors after allogeneic stem cell transplantation. TCRdb analysed the RT-PCR reads with MiXCR anew, one entry per CDR3 protein. This table holds 150,000 to 200,000 distinct CDR3 sequences, roughly 40% found once. V shed 1 base and J shed 0 bases, with 12 bases lying between them. Germline V gene lookup returns CDR1 SEHNR and CDR2 FQNEAQ (reference sequence). The CDR3 contains 16 residues. Material: blood, either unsorted or a sorted T cell fraction (not recorded which). This TCR came from a human donor who was either an allogeneic HSCT recipient or a stem cell or donor lymphocyte infusion donor (not recorded which). It is not recorded whose cells these are; they may come from a transplant donor. The chain couples TRBV7-9 to TRBJ2-5; no definite D call. CDR3 DNA sequence: TGTGCCAGCAGCTTAGGCACACCTTTGTACCAAGAGACCCAGTACTTC. It codes for CASSLGTPLYQETQYF.